This T cell receptor (beta chain) is drawn from a study of vaccination and CD4 T cells after COVID-19. Across the study: SARS-CoV-2, HCoV-NL63, HCoV-OC43 and HCoV-229E supplied the overlapping spike peptides used to stimulate cells.

Germline loops: CDR1 WNHNN, CDR2 SYGVQD (reference sequence). The CDR3 extends over 15 amino acids. Germline trimming cut 2 bases from V and 4 bases from J; bases unmatched to any gene: 4. This clonotype was counted between two and nine times. The target antigen is unknown. With the Oncomine TCR Beta short-read assay, DNA from cultured CD4+ T cells was sequenced. The authors extracted genomic DNA from cultured CD4+ T cells. TCRdb itself ran the PCR reads through MiXCR, one entry per CDR3 protein. Of roughly 15,000 distinct CDR3 sequences listed, about three quarters are singletons. Treatment indicated: roughly nine-day PBMC culture with coronavirus spike peptide pools or control peptides (ViraFEST assay). The ViraFEST method relied on peptide pools to expand antigen-specific T cells, followed by TCR sequencing. Negative selection was the method that isolated CD4+ T cells after ten to eleven days of culture.

The chain joins TRBV10-1 to TRBJ1-5, with TRBD1 identical over 8 bases. The sequence was collected from a human donor who had recovered from COVID-19. The sequenced sample consisted of CD4+ T cells from blood, cultured in vitro. CDR3 coding DNA: TGCGCCAGCAGTGAGCCGGACAGGGAGAATCAGCCCCAGCATTTT. Translated, it gives CASSEPDRENQPQHF.